This T cell receptor (beta chain) came from a study of identical twins. Study-wide findings and caveats: Twin pairs' shared out-of-frame alpha sequences were enriched in low generation probability. Model-predicted out-of-frame TCR alpha sharing fell below observed values in monozygotic twins. Conclusions leaned on cross-sectional statistical analysis and did not track the same donors over time.

This clonotype was detected only a few times. Its matching antigen is unknown. Germline loops: CDR1 SEHNR, CDR2 FQNEAQ (reference sequence). Trimming removed 3 bases at V and 5 bases at J, with 7 bases between. The CDR3 consists of 13 residues. TCRdb reprocessed the 5' RACE reads via MiXCR and lists one record per CDR3 protein. There are about 900,000 distinct CDR3 sequences in the sample; about 12% occur only once, and about 1.5% lies in the top ten. These records were also assigned to another study, of yellow fever vaccine responses in identical twins.

Sequenced: PBMCs. V gene TRBV7-9 combines with J gene TRBJ2-2; D is uncertain. This TCR was sampled from a woman between 18 and 29 years old in good health. This chain's CDR3 is CASSLKETGELFF. CDR3 DNA: TGTGCCAGCAGCTTGAAGGAAACCGGGGAGCTGTTTTTT.